This T cell receptor beta chain was obtained from a study of T cell responses to AZD1222 COVID-19 vaccine. Germline CDR1 MNHNS, CDR2 SASEGT. The V gene end was trimmed by 4 bases and the J gene end by 7 bases; junction bases not matched to a gene: 7. There are 16 residues in the CDR3. In the case of this clone: No antigen is known for it.

This table comes from immunoSEQ multiplex PCR, and its TCRdb copy is limited to in-frame clones, with some not included. This sample has 55,000 to 65,000 clones, with about 80% found just once. Study-wide points: CD4 TCRs associated with vaccination spanned spike, dominating at 160-218 and 743-854. Among those given AZD1222, only five or six were seropositive at baseline. Nearly half of spike-specific TCRs reportedly go after variant regions that carry no mutations. Donor demographics were predominantly white British with a female majority; clonal diversity may be underestimated.

Specimen: peripheral blood, collected 28 days after the second AZD1222 dose. The source of this sequence is an adult who received the AZD1222 COVID-19 vaccine. This chain links TRBV6-1 with TRBJ2-2; TRBD2 matches at 12 bases. CDR3 in DNA: TGTGCCAGCAGTGGACCGGGACTAGCGGGCCGCGGGGAGCTGTTTTTT. Translation: CASSGPGLAGRGELFF.